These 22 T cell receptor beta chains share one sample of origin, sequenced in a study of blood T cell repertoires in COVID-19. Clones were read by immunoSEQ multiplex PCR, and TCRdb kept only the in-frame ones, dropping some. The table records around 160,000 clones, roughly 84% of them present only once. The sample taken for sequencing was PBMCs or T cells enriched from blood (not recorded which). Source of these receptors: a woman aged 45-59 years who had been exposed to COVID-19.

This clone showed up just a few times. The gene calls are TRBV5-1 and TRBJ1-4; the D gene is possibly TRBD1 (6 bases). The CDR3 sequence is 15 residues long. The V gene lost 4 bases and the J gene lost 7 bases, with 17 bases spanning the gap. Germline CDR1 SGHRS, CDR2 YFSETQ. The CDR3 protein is CASSVQGYEGEKLFF. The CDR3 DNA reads TGCGCCAGCAGCGTGCAGGGGTATGAGGGTGAAAAACTGTTTTTT.

This CDR3 is CAGGESSSNQPQHF. The CDR3 DNA follows: TGTGCCGGGGGGGAGTCGTCTAGCAATCAGCCCCAGCATTTT. The chain joins TRBV6-5 to TRBJ1-5, with a tentative D call TRBD1 (5 bases). Trimming left V 11 bases short and J 0 bases short, with 14 bases between. The CDR3 loop spans 14 amino acids. Germline V gene data show CDR1 as MNHEY and CDR2 as SVGAGI.

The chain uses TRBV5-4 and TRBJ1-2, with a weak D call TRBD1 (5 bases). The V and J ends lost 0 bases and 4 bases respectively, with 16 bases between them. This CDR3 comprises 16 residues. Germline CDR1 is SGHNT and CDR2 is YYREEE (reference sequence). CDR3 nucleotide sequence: TGTGCCAGCAGCTTGGGCGGGGCAGCTTCGGGCTATGGCTACACCTTC. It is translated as CASSLGGAASGYGYTF.

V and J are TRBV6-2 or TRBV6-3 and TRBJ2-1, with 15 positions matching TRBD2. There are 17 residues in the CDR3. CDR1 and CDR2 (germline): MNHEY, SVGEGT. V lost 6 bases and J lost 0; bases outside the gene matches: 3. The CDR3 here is CASSGLAGGTSYNEQFF. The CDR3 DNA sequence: TGTGCCAGCAGCGGACTAGCGGGGGGGACCTCCTACAATGAGCAGTTCTTC.

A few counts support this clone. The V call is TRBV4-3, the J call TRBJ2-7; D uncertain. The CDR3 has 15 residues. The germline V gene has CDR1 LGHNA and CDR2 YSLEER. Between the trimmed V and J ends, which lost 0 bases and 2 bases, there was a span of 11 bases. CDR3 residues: CASSQDPQATYEQYF. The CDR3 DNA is TGCGCCAGCAGCCAAGATCCCCAGGCAACCTACGAGCAGTACTTC.

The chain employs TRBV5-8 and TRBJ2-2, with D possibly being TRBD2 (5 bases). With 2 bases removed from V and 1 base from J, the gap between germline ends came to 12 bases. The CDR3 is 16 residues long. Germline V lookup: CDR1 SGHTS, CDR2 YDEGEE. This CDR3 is CASSLLFGVNTGELFF. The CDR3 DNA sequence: TGTGCCAGCAGCTTACTTTTCGGGGTGAACACCGGGGAGCTGTTTTTT.

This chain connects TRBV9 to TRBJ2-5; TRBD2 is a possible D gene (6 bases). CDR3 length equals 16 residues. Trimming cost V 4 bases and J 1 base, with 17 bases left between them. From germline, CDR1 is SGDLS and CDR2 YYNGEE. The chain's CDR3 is CASSSHRGGSQETQYF. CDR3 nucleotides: TGTGCCAGCAGCTCACACCGGGGAGGATCCCAAGAGACCCAGTACTTC.

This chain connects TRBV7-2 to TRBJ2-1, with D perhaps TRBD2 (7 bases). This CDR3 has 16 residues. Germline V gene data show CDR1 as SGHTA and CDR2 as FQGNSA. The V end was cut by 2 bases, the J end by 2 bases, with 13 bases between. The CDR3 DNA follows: TGTGCCAGCAGCTTATTGGGGGGGGCCCCCTACAATGAGCAGTTCTTC. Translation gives CASSLLGGAPYNEQFF.

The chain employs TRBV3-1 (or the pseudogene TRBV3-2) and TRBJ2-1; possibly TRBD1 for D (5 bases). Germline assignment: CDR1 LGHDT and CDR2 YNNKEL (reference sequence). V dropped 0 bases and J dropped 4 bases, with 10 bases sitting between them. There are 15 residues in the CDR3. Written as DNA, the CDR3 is TGTGCCAGCAGCCAAGATGGGCAGGGATACAATGAGCAGTTCTTC. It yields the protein CASSQDGQGYNEQFF.

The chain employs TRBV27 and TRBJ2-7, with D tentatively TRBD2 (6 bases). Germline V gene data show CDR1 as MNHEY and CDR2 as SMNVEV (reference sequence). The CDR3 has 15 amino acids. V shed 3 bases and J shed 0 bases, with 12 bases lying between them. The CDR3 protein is CASSFASAFSYEQYF. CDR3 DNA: TGTGCCAGCAGTTTTGCTAGCGCTTTCTCCTACGAGCAGTACTTC.

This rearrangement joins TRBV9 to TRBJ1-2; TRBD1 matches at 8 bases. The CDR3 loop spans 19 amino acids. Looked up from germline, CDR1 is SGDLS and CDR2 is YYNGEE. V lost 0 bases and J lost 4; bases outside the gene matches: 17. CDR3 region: CASSVDLWGRTGRTYGYTF. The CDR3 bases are TGTGCCAGCAGCGTAGATCTATGGGGAAGGACAGGGAGAACCTATGGCTACACCTTC. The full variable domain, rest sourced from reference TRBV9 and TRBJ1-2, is DSGVTQTPKHLITATGQRVTLRCSPRSGDLSVYWYQQSLDQGLQFLIQYYNGEERAKGNILERFSAQQFPDLHSELNLSSLELGDSALYFCASSVDLWGRTGRTYGYTFGSGTRLTVV.

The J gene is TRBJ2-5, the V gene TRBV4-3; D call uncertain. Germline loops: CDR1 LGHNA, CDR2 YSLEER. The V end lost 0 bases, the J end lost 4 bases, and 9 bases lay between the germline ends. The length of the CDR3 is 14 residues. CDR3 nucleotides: TGCGCCAGCAGCCAAGAAACGGGTCCAGAGACCCAGTACTTC. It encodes CASSQETGPETQYF.

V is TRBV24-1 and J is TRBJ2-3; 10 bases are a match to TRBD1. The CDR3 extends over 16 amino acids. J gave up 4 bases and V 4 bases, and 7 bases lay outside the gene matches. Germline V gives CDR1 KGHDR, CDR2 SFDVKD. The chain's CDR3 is CATSDPGTGAADTQYF. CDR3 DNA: TGTGCCACCAGTGACCCGGGGACAGGGGCGGCAGATACGCAGTATTTT.

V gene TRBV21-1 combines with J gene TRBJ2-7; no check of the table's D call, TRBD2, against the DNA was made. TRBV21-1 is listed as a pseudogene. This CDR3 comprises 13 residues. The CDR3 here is CASDRDYDYEQYF. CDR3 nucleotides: TGTGCCAGTGACCGGGACTATGACTACGAGCAGTACTTC.

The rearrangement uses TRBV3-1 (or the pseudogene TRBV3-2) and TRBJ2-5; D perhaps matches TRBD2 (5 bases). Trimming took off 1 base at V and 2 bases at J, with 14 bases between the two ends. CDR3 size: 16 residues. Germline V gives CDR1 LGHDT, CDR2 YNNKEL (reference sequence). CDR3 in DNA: TGTGCCAGCAGCCAAGGCGGCGGGCGCTCGCAAGAGACCCAGTACTTC. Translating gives CASSQGGGRSQETQYF.

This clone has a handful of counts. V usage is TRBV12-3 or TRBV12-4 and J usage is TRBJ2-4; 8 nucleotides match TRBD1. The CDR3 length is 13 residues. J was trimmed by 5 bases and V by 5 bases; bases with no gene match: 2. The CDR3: CASSGTGQNIQYF. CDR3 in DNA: TGTGCCAGCAGTGGGACAGGCCAAAACATTCAGTACTTC.

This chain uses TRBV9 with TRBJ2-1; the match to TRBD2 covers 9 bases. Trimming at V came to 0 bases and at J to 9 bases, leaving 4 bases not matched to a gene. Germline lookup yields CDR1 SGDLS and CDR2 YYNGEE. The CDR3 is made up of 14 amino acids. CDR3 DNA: TGTGCCAGCAGCGTAGGTAGCGGGGGCAGTGAGCAGTTCTTC. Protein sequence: CASSVGSGGSEQFF.

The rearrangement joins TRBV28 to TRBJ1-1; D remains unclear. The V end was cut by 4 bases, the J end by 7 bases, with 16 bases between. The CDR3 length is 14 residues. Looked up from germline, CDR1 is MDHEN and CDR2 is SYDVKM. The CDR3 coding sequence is TGTGCCAGCAGTTCCGAGGTCCCCCTGGATGAAGCTTTCTTT. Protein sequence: CASSSEVPLDEAFF.

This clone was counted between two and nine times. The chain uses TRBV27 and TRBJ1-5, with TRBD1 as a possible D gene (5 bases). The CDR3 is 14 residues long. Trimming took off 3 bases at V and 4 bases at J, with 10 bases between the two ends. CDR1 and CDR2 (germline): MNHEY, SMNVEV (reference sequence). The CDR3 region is CASSFKAGNQPQHF. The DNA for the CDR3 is TGTGCCAGCAGTTTCAAGGCAGGGAATCAGCCCCAGCATTTT.

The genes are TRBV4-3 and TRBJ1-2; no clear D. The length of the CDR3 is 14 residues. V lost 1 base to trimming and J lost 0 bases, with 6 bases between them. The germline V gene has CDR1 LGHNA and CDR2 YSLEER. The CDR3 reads CASSQAGANYGYTF. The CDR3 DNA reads TGCGCCAGCAGCCAAGCCGGGGCTAACTATGGCTACACCTTC.

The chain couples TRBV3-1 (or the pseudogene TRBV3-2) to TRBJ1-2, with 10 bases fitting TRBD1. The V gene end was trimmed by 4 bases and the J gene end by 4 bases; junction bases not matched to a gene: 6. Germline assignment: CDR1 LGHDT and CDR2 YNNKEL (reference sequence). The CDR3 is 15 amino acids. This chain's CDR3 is CASSPLDRGFYGYTF. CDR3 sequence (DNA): TGTGCCAGCAGCCCCCTGGACAGGGGGTTCTATGGCTACACCTTC.

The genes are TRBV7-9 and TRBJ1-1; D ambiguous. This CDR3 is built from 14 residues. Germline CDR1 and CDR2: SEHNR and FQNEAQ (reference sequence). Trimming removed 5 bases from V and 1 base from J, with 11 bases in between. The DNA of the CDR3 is TGTGCCAGCAGCACGGGAGGAACGAACACTGAAGCTTTCTTT. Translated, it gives CASSTGGTNTEAFF.